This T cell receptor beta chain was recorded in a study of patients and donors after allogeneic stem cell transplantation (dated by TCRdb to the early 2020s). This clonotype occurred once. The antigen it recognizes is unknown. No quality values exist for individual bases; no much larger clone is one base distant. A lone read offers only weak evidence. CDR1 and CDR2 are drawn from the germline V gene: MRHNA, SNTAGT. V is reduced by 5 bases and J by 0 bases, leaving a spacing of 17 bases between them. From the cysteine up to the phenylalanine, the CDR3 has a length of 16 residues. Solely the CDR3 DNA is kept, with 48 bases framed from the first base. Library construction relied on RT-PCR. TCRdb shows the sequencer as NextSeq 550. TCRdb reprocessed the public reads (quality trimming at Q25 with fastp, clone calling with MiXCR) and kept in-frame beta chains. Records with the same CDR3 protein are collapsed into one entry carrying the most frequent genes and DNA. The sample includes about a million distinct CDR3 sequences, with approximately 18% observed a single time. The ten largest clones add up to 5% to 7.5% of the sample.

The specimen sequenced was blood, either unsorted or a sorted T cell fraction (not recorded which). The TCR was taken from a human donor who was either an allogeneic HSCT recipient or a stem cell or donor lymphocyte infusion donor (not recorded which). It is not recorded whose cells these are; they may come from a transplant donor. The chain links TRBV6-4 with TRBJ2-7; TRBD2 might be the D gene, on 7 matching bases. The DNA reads TGTGCCAGCAGTCCCGAGGGGGGGCGACTCTCCTACGAGCAGTACTTC. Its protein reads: CASSPEGGRLSYEQYF.